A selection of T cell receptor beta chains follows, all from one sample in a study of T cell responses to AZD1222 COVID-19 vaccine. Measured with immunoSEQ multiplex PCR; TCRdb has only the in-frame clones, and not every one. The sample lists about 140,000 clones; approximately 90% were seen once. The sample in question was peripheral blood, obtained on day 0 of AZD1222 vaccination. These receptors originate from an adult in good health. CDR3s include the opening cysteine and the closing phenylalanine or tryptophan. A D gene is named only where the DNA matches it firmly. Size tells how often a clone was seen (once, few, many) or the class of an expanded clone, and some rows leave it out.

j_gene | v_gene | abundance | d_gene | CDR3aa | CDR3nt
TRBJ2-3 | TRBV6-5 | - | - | CASSYGGRTDTQYF | TGTGCCAGCAGTTACGGGGGGCGTACAGATACGCAGTATTTT
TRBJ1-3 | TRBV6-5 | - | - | CASATWGDTIYF | TGTGCCAGCGCGACTTGGGGTGACACCATATATTTT
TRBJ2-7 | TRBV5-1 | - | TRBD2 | CASSSKRLAGGSSYEQYF | TGCGCCAGCAGCTCAAAAAGACTAGCGGGCGGAAGCTCCTACGAGCAGTACTTC
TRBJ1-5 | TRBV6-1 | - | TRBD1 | CASSLAQGGNQPQHF | TGTGCCAGCAGCCTCGCGCAGGGGGGCAATCAGCCCCAGCATTTT
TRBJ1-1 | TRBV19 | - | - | CASGSRGEDTEAFF | TGTGCCAGTGGATCGAGGGGGGAGGACACTGAAGCTTTCTTT
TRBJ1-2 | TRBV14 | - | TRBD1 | CASSPLGGRGTYGYTF | TGTGCCAGCAGCCCCTTAGGGGGCAGGGGCACTTATGGCTACACCTTC
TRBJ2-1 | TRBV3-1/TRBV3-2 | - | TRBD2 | CASSQDRLAGASSYNEQFF | TGTGCCAGCAGCCAAGATAGGCTAGCGGGAGCAAGTTCCTACAATGAGCAGTTCTTC
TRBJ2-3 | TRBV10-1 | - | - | CATGPEGADTQYF | TGCGCCACAGGGCCTGAGGGAGCGGATACGCAGTATTTT
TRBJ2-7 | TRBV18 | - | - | CASSRTAGAFAYEQYF | TGTGCCAGCTCTCGGACAGCTGGGGCGTTCGCCTACGAGCAGTACTTC
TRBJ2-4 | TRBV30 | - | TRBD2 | CAWSVGGGASNIQYF | TGTGCCTGGAGTGTAGGCGGGGGGGCTTCAAACATTCAGTACTTC
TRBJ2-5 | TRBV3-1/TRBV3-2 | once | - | CASSQEPLTGRETQYF | TGTGCCAGCAGCCAAGAACCTCTAACAGGGAGGGAGACCCAGTACTTC
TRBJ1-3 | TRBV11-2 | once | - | CASSSYAGLGNTIYF | TGTGCCAGCAGCTCGTATGCGGGGCTAGGAAACACCATATATTTT
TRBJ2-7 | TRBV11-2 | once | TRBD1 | CASSSGGGYEQYF | TGTGCCAGCAGCTCAGGGGGCGGCTACGAGCAGTACTTC
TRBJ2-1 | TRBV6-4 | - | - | CATLVSKGNEQFF | TGTGCCACCCTAGTCTCGAAGGGGAATGAGCAGTTCTTC
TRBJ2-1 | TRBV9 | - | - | CASSVAYSYNEQFF | TGTGCCAGCAGCGTGGCTTACTCCTACAATGAGCAGTTCTTC
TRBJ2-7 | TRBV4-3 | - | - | CASSQRGPSSYEQYF | TGCGCCAGCAGCCAAAGAGGACCCAGCTCCTACGAGCAGTACTTC